The 25 T cell receptor beta chains in this list originate from one sample, sequenced in a study of blood T cell repertoires in COVID-19. TCRdb's table, derived via immunoSEQ multiplex PCR, lists solely in-frame clones and lacks some. The sample contains roughly 200,000 clones, around four fifths of which appear only once. The source material was peripheral blood. These TCRs come from a man aged 40-49 years with active or convalescent COVID-19.

The chain employs TRBV7-9 and TRBJ2-1; D is possibly TRBD2 (6 bases). This CDR3 contains 15 residues. Trimming shortened V by 5 bases and J by 4 bases, and 15 bases separated the two germline ends. Germline values: CDR1 SEHNR, CDR2 FQNEAQ (reference sequence). CDR3 nucleotides: TGTGCCAGCAGCCCACGGGGGTCACCTTACAATGAGCAGTTCTTC. Its translation: CASSPRGSPYNEQFF.

The CDR3 spells CASSYSLGAGYTF. The CDR3 DNA is TGTGCCAGCAGTTACTCATTAGGGGCTGGCTACACCTTC. The chain combines TRBV6-5 with TRBJ1-2; a possible D gene is TRBD1 (5 bases). The V and J ends lost 0 bases and 7 bases respectively, with 9 bases between them. Germline CDR1 reads MNHEY; CDR2 reads SVGAGI. The CDR3 totals 13 residues.

This chain uses TRBV9 with TRBJ1-3, with D maybe TRBD1 (5 bases). V was pared by 4 bases and J by 0 bases, with 11 bases between. CDR3 size: 15 residues. Looked up from germline, CDR1 is SGDLS and CDR2 is YYNGEE. CDR3 DNA sequence: TGTGCCAGCAGCTCAGCGGGGGGCTCTGGAAACACCATATATTTT. This gives the protein CASSSAGGSGNTIYF. The whole variable domain, filled in from reference TRBV9 and TRBJ1-3, reads DSGVTQTPKHLITATGQRVTLRCSPRSGDLSVYWYQQSLDQGLQFLIQYYNGEERAKGNILERFSAQQFPDLHSELNLSSLELGDSALYFCASSSAGGSGNTIYFGEGSWLTVV.

This chain uses TRBV5-1 with TRBJ1-4; 8 bases are shared with TRBD1. Germline trimming cut 3 bases from V and 5 bases from J; bases unmatched to any gene: 12. Germline CDR1 and CDR2: SGHRS and YFSETQ. The CDR3 has 17 residues. The CDR3 here is CASSSDTMTGENEKLFF. The CDR3 DNA reads as TGCGCCAGCAGCTCCGATACCATGACAGGGGAAAATGAAAAACTGTTTTTT.

The CDR3 loop reads CAWSGQPGGARYGYTF. The DNA for the CDR3 is TGTGCCTGGAGTGGTCAGCCAGGGGGCGCGCGCTATGGCTACACCTTC. The chain employs TRBV30 and TRBJ1-2; TRBD1 matches 8 bases. J was trimmed by 4 bases and V by 1 base; bases with no gene match: 11. The CDR3 is made up of 16 amino acids. Germline CDR1 and CDR2: GTSNPN and SVGIG (reference sequence).

The chain combines TRBV5-4 with TRBJ1-2, with no clear D. V gave up 0 bases and J gave up 2 bases, with 8 bases separating them. There are 14 residues in the CDR3. The germline gives CDR1 SGHNT, CDR2 YYREEE (reference sequence). CDR3: CASSLAVRNYGYTF. CDR3 sequence (DNA): TGTGCCAGCAGCTTGGCAGTCAGGAACTATGGCTACACCTTC.

The rearrangement joins TRBV6-5 to TRBJ1-5; perhaps TRBD1 as D (6 bases). CDR3 size: 14 residues. Germline CDR1 reads MNHEY; CDR2 reads SVGAGI. Trimming removed 4 bases at V and 1 base at J, with 8 bases between. CDR3 loop: CASSLQGSNQPQHF. The CDR3 DNA reads TGTGCCAGCAGTTTACAGGGAAGCAATCAGCCCCAGCATTTT.

The chain links TRBV6-5 to TRBJ1-2, with D tentatively TRBD1 (6 bases). This CDR3 is built from 13 residues. Germline lookup yields CDR1 MNHEY and CDR2 SVGAGI. The V and J ends lost 5 bases and 6 bases respectively, with 13 bases between them. DNA of the CDR3: TGTGCCAGCAGTCCACAGACAGGTCATGGCTACACCTTC. It translates to CASSPQTGHGYTF.

This chain connects TRBV5-1 to TRBJ2-6; D might be TRBD2 (6 bases). The V gene lost 4 bases and the J gene lost 4 bases, with 12 bases spanning the gap. The CDR3 has 15 amino acids. Germline V gene sequence: CDR1 SGHRS, CDR2 YFSETQ. As DNA, the CDR3 is TGCGCCAGCAGCGTGACTAGTTCCGGGGCCAACGTCCTGACTTTC. This gives the protein CASSVTSSGANVLTF.

The chain employs TRBV30 and TRBJ2-1; 7 bases agree with TRBD1. The CDR3 is 13 residues long. Losses at the gene ends were 5 bases for V and 4 bases for J; bases not matched to a gene: 5. Germline lookup yields CDR1 GTSNPN and CDR2 SVGIG (reference sequence). DNA for the CDR3: TGTGCCTGGGACACGACAGGGTACAATGAGCAGTTCTTC. It translates to CAWDTTGYNEQFF.

V and J are TRBV14 and TRBJ1-2; no clear D. Germline CDR1 SGHDN, CDR2 FVKESK. This CDR3 comprises 14 residues. The V end was cut by 0 bases, the J end by 4 bases, with 9 bases between. Here the CDR3 reads CASSQEREGYGYTF. The CDR3 DNA follows: TGTGCCAGCAGCCAAGAAAGGGAGGGCTATGGCTACACCTTC.

The chain employs TRBV30 and TRBJ1-5; maybe TRBD1 (5 bases). CDR1 is GTSNPN, CDR2 SVGIG, per germline (reference sequence). The V end lost 1 base, the J end lost 7 bases, and 11 bases lay between the germline ends. The CDR3 spans 13 residues. The CDR3: CAWSDSGQQPQHF. The CDR3 DNA is TGTGCCTGGAGTGACTCCGGACAACAGCCCCAGCATTTT. Variable domain in full (rest from reference TRBV30 and TRBJ1-5): SQTIHQWPATLVQPVGSPLSLECTVEGTSNPNLYWYRQAAGRGLQLLFYSVGIGQISSEVPQNLSASRPQDRQFILSSKKLLLSDSGFYLCAWSDSGQQPQHFGDGTRLSIL.

The rearrangement joins TRBV4-2 to TRBJ1-4; D ambiguous. This CDR3 has 17 residues. The V end lost 0 bases, the J end lost 0 bases, and 11 bases lay between the germline ends. The V gene's germline CDR1 is LGHNA and CDR2 YNFKEQ. The CDR3 here is CASSQDVPTATNEKLFF. CDR3 coding DNA: TGTGCCAGCAGCCAAGACGTTCCTACCGCAACTAATGAAAAACTGTTTTTT.

This chain joins TRBV14 and TRBJ2-7, with 7 bases that match TRBD2. The CDR3 contains 14 residues. With V trimmed by 2 bases and J by 6 bases, 7 bases remained unmatched. Germline assignment: CDR1 SGHDN and CDR2 FVKESK. The CDR3 sequence: CASSQYGLEGEQYF. CDR3 nucleotides: TGTGCCAGCAGCCAATATGGACTAGAAGGCGAGCAGTACTTC.

J is TRBJ2-2 and V is TRBV5-5; D is possibly TRBD1 (5 bases). The CDR3 is made up of 16 amino acids. Germline V lookup: CDR1 SGHKS, CDR2 YYEKEE (reference sequence). The ends were cut back, 0 bases at V and 0 bases at J, with 9 bases in the middle. The CDR3 loop reads CASSLAGSTNTGELFF. Here the CDR3 DNA reads TGTGCCAGCAGCTTGGCAGGGTCCACGAACACCGGGGAGCTGTTTTTT.

The chain recombines TRBV6-1 with TRBJ2-5; 14 bases agree with TRBD2. V lost 1 base to trimming and J lost 5 bases; unmatched junction nucleotides: 6. The CDR3 spans 17 residues. Per the germline V gene, CDR1 is MNHNS and CDR2 is SASEGT. The CDR3 coding sequence is TGTGCCAGCAGTGAAGTGGGACTAGCGGGAGTTAAGGAGACCCAGTACTTC. Translating it yields CASSEVGLAGVKETQYF.

This chain connects TRBV7-9 to TRBJ2-1, with no clear D. The V and J ends lost 1 base and 10 bases respectively, with 11 bases between them. CDR3 length equals 13 residues. Germline V gene lookup returns CDR1 SEHNR and CDR2 FQNEAQ (reference sequence). The CDR3 loop reads CASSLDGFWEQFF. CDR3 coding DNA: TGTGCCAGCAGCTTAGACGGTTTCTGGGAGCAGTTCTTC.

This rearrangement joins TRBV5-1 to TRBJ2-2; D not resolved. V shed 4 bases and J shed 6 bases, with 7 bases lying between them. Germline assignment: CDR1 SGHRS and CDR2 YFSETQ. The CDR3 sequence is 12 residues long. CDR3 nucleotides: TGCGCCAGCAGCCCGAGTTCCGGGGAGCTGTTTTTT. Encoded protein: CASSPSSGELFF. The complete variable domain, with remaining parts taken from reference TRBV5-1 and TRBJ2-2, reads KAGVTQTPRYLIKTRGQQVTLSCSPISGHRSVSWYQQTPGQGLQFLFEYFSETQRNKGNFPGRFSGRQFSNSRSEMNVSTLELGDSALYLCASSPSSGELFFGEGSRLTVL.

This chain uses TRBV9 with TRBJ1-2, with 11 bases fitting TRBD1. Germline values: CDR1 SGDLS, CDR2 YYNGEE. Germline trimming cut 0 bases from V and 4 bases from J; bases unmatched to any gene: 8. This CDR3 contains 17 residues. The CDR3 nucleotides read TGTGCCAGCAGCGTAGACGGACAGGGGGCGCCCGGCTATGGCTACACCTTC. Its protein product is CASSVDGQGAPGYGYTF.

This chain uses TRBV29-1 with TRBJ2-7; D is possibly TRBD1 (5 bases). CDR1 is SQVTM and CDR2 is ANQGSEA in the germline V gene. With 1 base removed from V and 4 bases from J, the gap between germline ends came to 8 bases. This CDR3 comprises 12 residues. CDR3 loop: CSVEAGLYEQYF. Written as DNA, the CDR3 is TGCAGCGTTGAAGCAGGGTTATACGAGCAGTACTTC.

V usage is TRBV21-1 and J usage is TRBJ2-6; the D call TRBD1 from the table was never checked on the DNA. TRBV21-1 is annotated as a pseudogene. The CDR3 has 14 residues. CDR3: CASHRGLGANVLTF. DNA of the CDR3: TGTGCCAGCCACAGGGGGCTGGGGGCCAACGTCCTGACTTTC.

This chain connects TRBV5-8 to TRBJ2-7; 9 bases line up with TRBD1. This CDR3 is built from 13 residues. Germline loops: CDR1 SGHTS, CDR2 YDEGEE. Germline trimming cut 2 bases from V and 6 bases from J; bases unmatched to any gene: 3. Here the CDR3 DNA reads TGTGCCAGCAGCTTAAGACAGGGGGGCGAGCAGTACTTC. The encoded protein is CASSLRQGGEQYF.

J is TRBJ1-2 and V is TRBV19; 11 bases agree with TRBD1. The CDR3 has 15 residues. After removal of 5 bases from V and 2 bases from J, the junction contained 4 bases not matched to a gene. Germline CDR1 and CDR2: LNHDA and SQIVND (reference sequence). Here the CDR3 DNA reads TGTGCCAGTAGTGGGGGGACAGGGGGAAACTATGGCTACACCTTC. This codes for CASSGGTGGNYGYTF.

The chain recombines TRBV10-3 with TRBJ2-7; D may be TRBD1 (5 bases). The germline V and J ends were trimmed by 6 bases and 6 bases, with 9 bases remaining between them. The CDR3 covers 11 residues. The germline V gene has CDR1 ENHRY and CDR2 SYGVKD. CDR3 sequence reads: CAIRRGVEQYF. The CDR3 DNA is TGTGCCATCAGAAGGGGTGTCGAGCAGTACTTC.

The CDR3 sequence is CASSQVLGATPGELFF. The CDR3 DNA reads TGTGCCAGCAGCCAAGTGCTGGGGGCCACGCCAGGGGAGCTGTTTTTT. The chain combines TRBV3-1 (or the pseudogene TRBV3-2) with TRBJ2-2; D is perhaps TRBD1 (6 bases). V was trimmed by 1 base and J by 8 bases, leaving 17 bases between them. The germline V gene encodes CDR1 LGHDT and CDR2 YNNKEL (reference sequence). The CDR3 extends over 16 amino acids.